The 9 T cell receptor beta chains below were found in one sample sequenced in a study of control samples from healthy donors and cancer patients. Only in-frame clones appear in the TCRdb table, and some are missing; sequencing was by immunoSEQ multiplex PCR. The repertoire holds 30,000 or so clones, with roughly 85% as singletons. Material for sequencing was formalin-fixed, paraffin-embedded tissue. These receptors all come from a female donor with melanoma.

The chain links TRBV7-9 to TRBJ2-7; TRBD2 might be the D (6 bases). Trimming stripped 5 bases from V and 4 bases from J, with 12 bases between. This CDR3 is built from 13 residues. Germline V gene lookup returns CDR1 SEHNR and CDR2 FQNEAQ (reference sequence). The CDR3 sequence is CASSPGTFYEQYF. The DNA for the CDR3 is TGTGCCAGCAGCCCTGGGACTTTTTACGAGCAGTACTTC.

The J gene is TRBJ2-1, the V gene TRBV5-1, with D uncertain. V dropped 4 bases and J dropped 0 bases, with 11 bases sitting between them. The CDR3 is 15 amino acids. Looked up from germline, CDR1 is SGHRS and CDR2 is YFSETQ. The CDR3 loop reads CASSPDRSSYNEQFF. CDR3 DNA: TGCGCCAGCAGCCCCGACCGGAGCTCCTACAATGAGCAGTTCTTC.

A single count supports this clone. V usage is TRBV11-3 and J usage is TRBJ1-1, with D hard to call. The CDR3 sequence is 12 residues long. The germline V and J ends were trimmed by 4 bases and 7 bases, with 10 bases remaining between them. The V gene's germline CDR1 is SGHNT and CDR2 YENEEA. As DNA, the CDR3 is TGTGCCAGCAGCTCCCCGGGTGGTGAAGCTTTCTTT. This encodes CASSSPGGEAFF.

This clone was observed once. The chain employs TRBV5-1 and TRBJ2-5; TRBD1 agrees at 7 bases. Germline CDR1 reads SGHRS; CDR2 reads YFSETQ. Trimming took 2 bases from V and 5 from J; bases not matched to a gene: 12. The CDR3 spans 16 residues. CDR3 amino acids: CASSLLQGWVEETQYF. Here the CDR3 DNA reads TGCGCCAGCAGCTTACTACAGGGGTGGGTTGAGGAGACCCAGTACTTC.

The V and J genes are TRBV6-2 or TRBV6-3 and TRBJ2-1; 10 bases align to TRBD2. In germline, CDR1 is MNHEY, CDR2 SVGEGT. The ends lost 6 bases at V and 2 bases at J; junction bases unmatched: 4. The CDR3 extends over 15 amino acids. The CDR3 nucleotides are TGTGCCAGCAGCAGGGGGACTAGCGCCTACAATGAGCAGTTCTTC. Translated: CASSRGTSAYNEQFF.

The chain links TRBV19 to TRBJ1-3; TRBD1 is a possible D gene (6 bases). The CDR3 spans 14 residues. V was clipped by 5 bases and J by 6 bases, with 14 bases between them. In germline, CDR1 is LNHDA, CDR2 SQIVND (reference sequence). CDR3 bases: TGTGCCAGTAGTCCGGGGGGGCTGCCAAACACCATATATTTT. It codes for CASSPGGLPNTIYF.

This rearrangement joins TRBV11-1 to TRBJ2-5; TRBD2 agrees at 12 bases. Germline V CDR1 and CDR2: SGHAT, FQDESV (reference sequence). V was clipped by 4 bases and J by 0 bases; unmatched bases: 3. The CDR3 totals 16 residues. CDR3 nucleotide sequence: TGTGCCAGCAGCTCCGGACTAGCGGGACACCAAGAGACCCAGTACTTC. It is translated as CASSSGLAGHQETQYF.

The chain has TRBV6-2 or TRBV6-3 and TRBJ2-5, with a possible D match to TRBD1 (5 bases). V gave up 0 bases and J gave up 5 bases, with 13 bases separating them. Germline CDR1 reads MNHEY; CDR2 reads SVGEGT. The CDR3 contains 15 residues. Here the CDR3 DNA reads TGTGCCAGCAGTTACTCGTATCATTCAGGGGAGACCCAGTACTTC. Encoded protein: CASSYSYHSGETQYF.

The chain joins TRBV18 to TRBJ1-1, with unresolved D. Germline V gene data show CDR1 as KGHSH and CDR2 as LQKENI. The ends were cut back, 4 bases at V and 7 bases at J, with 13 bases in the middle. The CDR3 is made up of 13 amino acids. The chain's CDR3 is CASSLIADNEAFF. CDR3 in DNA: TGTGCCAGCTCACTCATTGCGGATAATGAAGCTTTCTTT.